This TCR beta chain came from a study of Graves' ophthalmopathy and Graves' hyperthyroidism. Amplification of TCR beta CDR3 regions used RNA transcripts. Second-round multiplex PCR came after a first-round RT-PCR that employed HTBI primers. One entry per CDR3 protein results from TCRdb running MiXCR on the multiplex PCR reads. This table has hundreds of thousands of distinct CDR3 sequences, 22% appearing once. Hyperthyroidism was considered stable when no ophthalmopathy appeared within 18 months of follow-up. Patients newly diagnosed with hyperthyroidism, under 2 months' duration, were aged 18 to 65, the study reports. CDR3 size: 13 residues. Germline CDR1 is DFQATT and CDR2 is SNEGSKA (reference sequence). Trimming took 6 bases from V and 1 from J, leaving 12 bases between them. Study findings and constraints: Most expanded clonotypes in thyroid above 0.001 frequency also showed up in blood.

Notes on this clonotype: What it binds is not known. Just one base apart from a much larger clone, this may be a read error.

The clonotype originates from a woman between 18 and 30 years old with stable Graves' hyperthyroidism. Some clones in this sample may be carry-over from other donors' samples. The sample comprised peripheral blood. This rearrangement joins TRBV20-1 to TRBJ2-5; D perhaps matches TRBD1 (6 bases). The CDR3 protein is CSASRDIQETQYF. CDR3 DNA: TGCAGTGCAAGCCGGGACATCCAAGAGACCCAGTACTTC.